This record concerns one T cell receptor beta chain sequence. This sample was taken from a study of blood T cell repertoires in COVID-19. As for the study in general: From the United States, Italy and Spain came samples of acute and convalescent COVID-19. PBMCs, B-cell-depleted T cells, or T cells were the source of the cDNA or gDNA that made up the material.

The germline gives CDR1 SNHLY, CDR2 FYNNEI. Trimming removed 5 bases from V and 0 bases from J; junction bases left unmatched: 1. The CDR3 spans 15 residues. Authors' processing steps: Estimates of nucleated cell counts were drawn from the amplification of reference gene primers. Profiling relied on immunoSEQ multiplex PCR, and the TCRdb table lists in-frame clones only, not all of them. Clone size and V and J calls were adopted from that table, with D and trimming inferred from the DNA. This table has some 460,000 clones, roughly 91% appearing once. The sample taken for sequencing was peripheral blood. This chain uses TRBV2 with TRBJ1-5; 10 positions match TRBD1. This receptor was taken from a woman younger than 45 with acute or convalescent COVID-19. CDR3 DNA sequence: TGTGCCAGCAGTTGGGACAGGGGTAGCAATCAGCCCCAGCATTTT. Protein product: CASSWDRGSNQPQHF.